Detailed here is one T cell receptor (beta chain). Its antigen is still unknown. The CDR3 length is 14 residues. Germline V lookup: CDR1 LNHDA, CDR2 SQIVND (reference sequence). V was shortened by 7 bases and J by 3 bases, with 13 bases between the two germline ends. The record originates from a study of T cells after yellow fever vaccination. General study points: The study re-detected most primary-vaccination clones after the booster (about 96% CD4, just over 85% CD8).

5'RACE template switching produced TCR cDNA carrying a universal primer site and UMIs. One entry per CDR3 protein results from TCRdb running MiXCR on the 5' RACE reads. The sample lists 100,000 to 150,000 distinct CDR3 sequences, roughly 15% occurring once. The receptor was isolated from a man aged 18 to 30 who received the YFV17D yellow fever vaccine. This specimen consisted of CD8+ T cells sorted from PBMCs, obtained 5 days after the yellow fever booster vaccination. This chain connects TRBV19 to TRBJ2-4, with D maybe TRBD2 (6 bases). The CDR3 sequence: CASNEWGVKNIQYF. Written as DNA, the CDR3 is TGTGCCAGTAATGAATGGGGGGTCAAAAACATTCAGTACTTC.